This TCR beta chain came from a study of shared clonotypes between healthy human individuals. Method: immunoSEQ multiplex PCR; TCRdb's copy keeps in-frame clones and lacks some. The sample yields 1,500,000 or so clones, approximately 98.5% seen once. This CDR3 spans 14 amino acids. Germline V CDR1 and CDR2: MNHNY, SVGAGI (reference sequence). After removal of 5 bases from V and 4 bases from J, the junction contained 5 bases not matched to a gene. Material for sequencing was naive CD4+ T cells sorted from blood. The sample's subset: CD45RA+ positively selected. This clonotype originated in a man under 40 in good health. The chain links TRBV6-6 to TRBJ2-7, with TRBD2 matching 10 bases. In nucleotides, the CDR3 is TGTGCCAGCAGTCCCATAGCGGGAGGTTACGAGCAGTACTTC. Residues: CASSPIAGGYEQYF.